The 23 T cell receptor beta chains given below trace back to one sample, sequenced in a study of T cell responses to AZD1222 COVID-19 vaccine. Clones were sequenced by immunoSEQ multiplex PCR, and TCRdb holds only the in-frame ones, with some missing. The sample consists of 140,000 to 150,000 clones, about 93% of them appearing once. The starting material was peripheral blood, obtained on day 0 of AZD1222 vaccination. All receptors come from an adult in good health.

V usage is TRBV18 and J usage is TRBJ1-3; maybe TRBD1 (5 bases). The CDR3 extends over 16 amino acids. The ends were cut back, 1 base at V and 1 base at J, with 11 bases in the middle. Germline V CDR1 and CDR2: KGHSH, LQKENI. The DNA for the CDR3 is TGTGCCAGCTCACCACTGAGGGGCATATCTGGAAACACCATATATTTT. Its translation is CASSPLRGISGNTIYF.

CDR3 coding DNA: TGTGCCAGCAGCGAGGGGGCCGGGAATGAGCAGTTCTTC. It translates to CASSEGAGNEQFF. V and J are TRBV6-4 and TRBJ2-1; 7 positions match TRBD1. V lost 6 bases and J lost 7; bases outside the gene matches: 6. The germline CDR1 and CDR2 sequences are MRHNA and SNTAGT. The CDR3 covers 13 residues.

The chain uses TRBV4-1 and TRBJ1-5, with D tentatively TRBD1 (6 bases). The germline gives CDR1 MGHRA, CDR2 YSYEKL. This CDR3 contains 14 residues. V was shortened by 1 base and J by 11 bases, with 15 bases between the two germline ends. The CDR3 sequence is CASSQVIQGKAQHF. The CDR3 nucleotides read TGCGCCAGCAGCCAAGTCATACAGGGAAAAGCCCAGCATTTT.

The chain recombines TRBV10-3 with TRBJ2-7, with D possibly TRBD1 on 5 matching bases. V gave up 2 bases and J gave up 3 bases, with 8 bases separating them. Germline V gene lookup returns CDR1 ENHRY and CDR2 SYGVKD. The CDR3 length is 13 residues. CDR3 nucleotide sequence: TGTGCCATCAGTGAGGGGGCAGGCTACGAGCAGTACTTC. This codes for CAISEGAGYEQYF.

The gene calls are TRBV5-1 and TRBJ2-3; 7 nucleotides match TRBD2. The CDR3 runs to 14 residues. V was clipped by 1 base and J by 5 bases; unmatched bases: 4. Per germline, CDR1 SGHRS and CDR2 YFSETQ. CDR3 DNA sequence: TGCGCCAGCAGCTTGAGCGGGGAGGGAGATACGCAGTATTTT. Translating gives CASSLSGEGDTQYF. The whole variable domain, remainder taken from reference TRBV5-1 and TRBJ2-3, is KAGVTQTPRYLIKTRGQQVTLSCSPISGHRSVSWYQQTPGQGLQFLFEYFSETQRNKGNFPGRFSGRQFSNSRSEMNVSTLELGDSALYLCASSLSGEGDTQYFGPGTRLTVL.

CDR3 region: CATSDFRRNYGYTF. CDR3 nucleotides: TGTGCCACCAGTGATTTCCGACGAAACTATGGCTACACCTTC. V gene TRBV24-1 combines with J gene TRBJ1-2; D uncertain. Per germline, CDR1 KGHDR and CDR2 SFDVKD. The CDR3 is 14 residues long. With 1 base removed from V and 2 bases from J, the gap between germline ends came to 7 bases.

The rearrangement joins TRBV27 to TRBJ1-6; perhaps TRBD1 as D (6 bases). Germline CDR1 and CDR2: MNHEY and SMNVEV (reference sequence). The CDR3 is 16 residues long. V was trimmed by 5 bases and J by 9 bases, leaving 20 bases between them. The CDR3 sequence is CASSPQGGTYSSPLHF. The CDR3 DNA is TGTGCCAGCAGTCCCCAAGGGGGGACTTATTCTTCACCCCTCCACTTT.

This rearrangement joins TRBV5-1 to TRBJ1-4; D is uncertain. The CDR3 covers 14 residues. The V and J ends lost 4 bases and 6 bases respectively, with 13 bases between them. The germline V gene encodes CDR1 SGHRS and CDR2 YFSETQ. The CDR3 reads CASSDRGWDEKLFF. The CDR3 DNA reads TGCGCCAGCAGCGACCGGGGTTGGGATGAAAAACTGTTTTTT.

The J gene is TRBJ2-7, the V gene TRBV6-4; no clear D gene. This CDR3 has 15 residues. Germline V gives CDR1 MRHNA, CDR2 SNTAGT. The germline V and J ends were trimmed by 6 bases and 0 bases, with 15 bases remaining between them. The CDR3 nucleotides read TGTGCCAGCAGCAAGGAACCGGGCCGCTCCTACGAGCAGTACTTC. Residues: CASSKEPGRSYEQYF.

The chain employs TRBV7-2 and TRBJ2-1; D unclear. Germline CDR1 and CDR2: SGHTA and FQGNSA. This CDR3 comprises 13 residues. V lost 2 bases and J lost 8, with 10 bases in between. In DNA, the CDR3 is TGTGCCAGCAGCTTAACGCATCGGGATGAGCAGTTCTTC. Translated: CASSLTHRDEQFF.

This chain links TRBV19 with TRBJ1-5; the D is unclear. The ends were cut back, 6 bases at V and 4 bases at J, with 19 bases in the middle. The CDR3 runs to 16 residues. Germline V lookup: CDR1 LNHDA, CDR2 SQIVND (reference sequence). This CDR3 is CASSRRPSLNNQPQHF. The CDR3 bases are TGTGCCAGTAGCAGACGACCGAGCCTCAATAATCAGCCCCAGCATTTT.

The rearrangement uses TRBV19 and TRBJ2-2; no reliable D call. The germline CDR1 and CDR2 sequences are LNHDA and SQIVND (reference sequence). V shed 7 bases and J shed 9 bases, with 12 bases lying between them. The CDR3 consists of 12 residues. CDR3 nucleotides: TGTGCCAGTACCCAAAGTAGGAGGGAGCTGTTTTTT. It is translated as CASTQSRRELFF.

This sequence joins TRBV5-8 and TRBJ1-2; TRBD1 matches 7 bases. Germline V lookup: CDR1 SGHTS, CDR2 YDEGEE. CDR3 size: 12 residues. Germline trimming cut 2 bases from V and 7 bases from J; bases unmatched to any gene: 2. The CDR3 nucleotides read TGTGCCAGCAGCTTAGGGGGCGGTGGCTACACCTTC. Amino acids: CASSLGGGGYTF.

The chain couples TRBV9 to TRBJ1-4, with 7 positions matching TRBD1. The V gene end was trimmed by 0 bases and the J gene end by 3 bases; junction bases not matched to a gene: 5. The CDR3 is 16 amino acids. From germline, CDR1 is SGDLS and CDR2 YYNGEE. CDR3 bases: TGTGCCAGCAGCGTAGGGATGCAGGGGGCTAATGAAAAACTGTTTTTT. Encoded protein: CASSVGMQGANEKLFF.

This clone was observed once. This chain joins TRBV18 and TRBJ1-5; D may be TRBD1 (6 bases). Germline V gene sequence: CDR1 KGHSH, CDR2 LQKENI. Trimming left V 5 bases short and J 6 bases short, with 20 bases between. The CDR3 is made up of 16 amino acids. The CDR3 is CASSNSGANLAQPQHF. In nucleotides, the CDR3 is TGTGCCAGCTCAAATTCGGGGGCGAATTTGGCTCAGCCCCAGCATTTT.

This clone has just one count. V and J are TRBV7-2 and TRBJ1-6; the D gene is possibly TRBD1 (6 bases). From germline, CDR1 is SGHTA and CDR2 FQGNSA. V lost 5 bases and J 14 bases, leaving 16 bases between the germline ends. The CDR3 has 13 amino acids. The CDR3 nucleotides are TGTGCCAGCAGCAACCAACAGGGTAGGTCCCTCCACTTT. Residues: CASSNQQGRSLHF.

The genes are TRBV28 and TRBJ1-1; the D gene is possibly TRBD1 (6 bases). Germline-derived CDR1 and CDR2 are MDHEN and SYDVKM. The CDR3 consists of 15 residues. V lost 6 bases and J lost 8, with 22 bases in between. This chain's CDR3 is CASSPPVVGRGEAFF. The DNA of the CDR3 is TGTGCCAGCAGCCCTCCGGTTGTCGGAAGGGGGGAAGCTTTCTTT. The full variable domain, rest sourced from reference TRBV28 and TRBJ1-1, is DVKVTQSSRYLVKRTGEKVFLECVQDMDHENMFWYRQDPGLGLRLIYFSYDVKMKEKGDIPEGYSVSREKKERFSLILESASTNQTSMYLCASSPPVVGRGEAFFGQGTRLTVV.

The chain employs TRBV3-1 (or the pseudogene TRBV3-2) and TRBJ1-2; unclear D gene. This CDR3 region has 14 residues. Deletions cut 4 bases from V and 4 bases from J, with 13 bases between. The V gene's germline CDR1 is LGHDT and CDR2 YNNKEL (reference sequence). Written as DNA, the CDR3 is TGTGCCAGCAGCCGCCCTGGGGAAAGCTATGGCTACACCTTC. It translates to CASSRPGESYGYTF.

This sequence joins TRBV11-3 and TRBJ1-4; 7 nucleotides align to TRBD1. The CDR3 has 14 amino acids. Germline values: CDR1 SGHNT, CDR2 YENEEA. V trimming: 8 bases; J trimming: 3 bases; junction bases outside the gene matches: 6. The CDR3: CASGTGVANEKLFF. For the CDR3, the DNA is TGTGCCAGCGGAACAGGGGTGGCTAATGAAAAACTGTTTTTT.

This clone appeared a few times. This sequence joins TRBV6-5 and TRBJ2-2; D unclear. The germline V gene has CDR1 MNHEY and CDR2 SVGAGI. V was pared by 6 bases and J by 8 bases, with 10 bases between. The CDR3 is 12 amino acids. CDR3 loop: CASSPLQGELFF. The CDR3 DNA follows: TGTGCCAGCAGCCCCTTACAGGGGGAGCTGTTTTTT.

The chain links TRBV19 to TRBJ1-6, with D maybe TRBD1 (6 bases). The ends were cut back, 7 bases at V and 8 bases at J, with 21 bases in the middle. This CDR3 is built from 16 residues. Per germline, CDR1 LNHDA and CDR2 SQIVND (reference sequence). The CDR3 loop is CASNPSTGATHSPLHF. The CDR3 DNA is TGTGCCAGTAATCCATCGACAGGAGCTACTCATTCACCCCTCCACTTT. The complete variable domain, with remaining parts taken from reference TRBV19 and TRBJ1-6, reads DGGITQSPKYLFRKEGQNVTLSCEQNLNHDAMYWYRQDPGQGLRLIYYSQIVNDFQKGDIAEGYSVSREKKESFPLTVTSAQKNPTAFYLCASNPSTGATHSPLHFGNGTRLTVT.

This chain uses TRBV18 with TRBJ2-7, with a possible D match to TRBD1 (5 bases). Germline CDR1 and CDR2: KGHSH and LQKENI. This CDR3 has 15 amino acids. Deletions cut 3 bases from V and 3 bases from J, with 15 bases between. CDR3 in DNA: TGTGCCAGCTCACCGGTGACCTTAGACAGCTACGAGCAGTACTTC. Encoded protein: CASSPVTLDSYEQYF.

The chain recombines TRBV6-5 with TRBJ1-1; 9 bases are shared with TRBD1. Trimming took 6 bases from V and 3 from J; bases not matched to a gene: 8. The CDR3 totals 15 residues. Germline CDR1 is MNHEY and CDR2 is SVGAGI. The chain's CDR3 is CASRGQGSGDTEAFF. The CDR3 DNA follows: TGTGCCAGCAGGGGACAGGGTTCGGGGGACACTGAAGCTTTCTTT.